This entry lists 12 T cell receptor beta chains sequenced from one sample in a study of OX40 agonist ivuxolimab in advanced cancers. Sequenced by immunoSEQ multiplex PCR; TCRdb stores in-frame clones only, minus some. The sample lists tens of thousands of clones, more than 80% seen once, with 2% to 2.5% in the top ten. Specimen: CD4+ or CD8+ T cells sorted from blood, collected in a trial of the OX40 agonist ivuxolimab. All receptors come from an adult with an advanced solid tumor such as melanoma, head and neck, liver or kidney cancer.

The V call is TRBV30, the J call TRBJ2-4, with D uncertain. CDR1 is GTSNPN and CDR2 is SVGIG in the germline V gene (reference sequence). This CDR3 is built from 12 residues. V dropped 8 bases and J dropped 1 base, with 9 bases sitting between them. CDR3 sequence reads: CAQAPAKNIQYF. CDR3 sequence (DNA): TGTGCCCAGGCCCCCGCCAAAAACATTCAGTACTTC.

This chain links TRBV5-6 with TRBJ2-1; D is unclear. Trimming removed 0 bases at V and 3 bases at J, with 10 bases between. The germline V gene encodes CDR1 SGHDT and CDR2 YYEEEE. This CDR3 comprises 15 residues. The CDR3 DNA reads as TGTGCCAGCAGCTTGGCTGGCAGACTCTACAATGAGCAGTTCTTC. As protein: CASSLAGRLYNEQFF.

For the CDR3, the DNA is TGTGCCAGCAGCCGAACCGGGACTAACTACGAGCAGTACTTC. Translated, it gives CASSRTGTNYEQYF. The gene calls are TRBV14 and TRBJ2-7; 7 bases match TRBD2. With 4 bases clipped from V and 3 bases from J, the junction kept 6 bases outside the gene matches. This CDR3 comprises 14 residues. Germline values: CDR1 SGHDN, CDR2 FVKESK.

Here the CDR3 DNA reads TGTGCCAGCAGCTTAGGGGTAGCGGGATCGCAGTTCTTC. Translating it yields CASSLGVAGSQFF. The rearrangement uses TRBV11-3 and TRBJ2-1, with 8 bases matching TRBD2. This CDR3 has 13 residues. J gave up 12 bases and V 1 base, and 5 bases lay outside the gene matches. Germline-derived CDR1 and CDR2 are SGHNT and YENEEA.

This chain joins TRBV30 and TRBJ1-1; D possibly corresponds to TRBD1 (5 bases). V lost 8 bases to trimming and J lost 0 bases, with 25 bases between them. Per the germline V gene, CDR1 is GTSNPN and CDR2 is SVGIG (reference sequence). CDR3 size: 17 residues. CDR3 amino acids: CAGIPGRGVFMNTEAFF. As DNA, the CDR3 is TGTGCCGGAATTCCGGGACGGGGAGTGTTCATGAACACTGAAGCTTTCTTT.

V usage is TRBV6-1 and J usage is TRBJ1-1; D gene unclear. Germline CDR1 MNHNS, CDR2 SASEGT. V was pared by 0 bases and J by 1 base, with 12 bases between. The CDR3 consists of 16 residues. The CDR3 nucleotides are TGTGCCAGCAGTGAAGCGAATGGGGTTAGGAACACTGAAGCTTTCTTT. It encodes CASSEANGVRNTEAFF.

This sequence joins TRBV7-3 and TRBJ1-6, with no clear D. Germline V gives CDR1 SGHTA, CDR2 FQGTGA. The CDR3 spans 14 residues. The V and J ends lost 5 bases and 3 bases respectively, with 8 bases between them. DNA for the CDR3: TGTGCCAGCAGCGCTGACTTCTATAATTCACCCCTCCACTTT. Translated: CASSADFYNSPLHF.

This rearrangement joins TRBV5-1 to TRBJ2-2; D ambiguous. The V end lost 7 bases, the J end lost 6 bases, and 28 bases lay between the germline ends. The CDR3 length is 18 residues. Germline CDR1 is SGHRS and CDR2 is YFSETQ. DNA of the CDR3: TGCGCCAGCCCCACGGTGGCAGGATCAGGATCAGGAGCCGGGGAGCTGTTTTTT. Its translation is CASPTVAGSGSGAGELFF.

J is TRBJ2-3 and V is TRBV28; the D is unclear. Germline V gives CDR1 MDHEN, CDR2 SYDVKM. The CDR3 length is 11 residues. V was cut by 10 bases and J by 5 bases, with 10 bases left in between. DNA of the CDR3: TGTGCCACGCGGTACCTAGATACGCAGTATTTT. Its translation is CATRYLDTQYF.

The genes are TRBV30 and TRBJ1-6; 7 nucleotides agree with TRBD1. The CDR3 spans 15 residues. V shed 2 bases and J 7 bases; nucleotides not matched to a gene: 8. CDR1 and CDR2 (germline): GTSNPN, SVGIG (reference sequence). Here the CDR3 reads CAWSTLTGRNSPLHF. CDR3 sequence (DNA): TGTGCCTGGAGTACATTGACAGGGAGAAATTCACCCCTCCACTTT.

This clone is judged medium-sized. The chain combines TRBV29-1 with TRBJ1-4, with 10 nucleotides matching TRBD1. V was clipped by 1 base and J by 7 bases; unmatched bases: 6. CDR3 length equals 15 residues. In germline, CDR1 is SQVTM, CDR2 ANQGSEA. Here the CDR3 DNA reads TGCAGCGTTGAAGCTGACAGGGGGCGCAGTGAAAAACTGTTTTTT. Translated: CSVEADRGRSEKLFF. The variable domain in full, completed from reference TRBV29-1 and TRBJ1-4, reads SAVISQKPSRDICQRGTSLTIQCQVDSQVTMMFWYRQQPGQSLTLIATANQGSEATYESGFVIDKFPISRPNLTFSTLTVSNMSPEDSSIYLCSVEADRGRSEKLFFGSGTQLSVL.

This clone came up once. J is TRBJ2-2 and V is TRBV18, with 7 nucleotides matching TRBD2. In germline, CDR1 is KGHSH, CDR2 LQKENI. V lost 3 bases and J lost 4; bases outside the gene matches: 14. CDR3 length equals 18 residues. CDR3 DNA sequence: TGTGCCAGCTCACCTCGAAATTTGGTCCAGCGGGGCACCGGGGAGCTGTTTTTT. This codes for CASSPRNLVQRGTGELFF. The complete variable domain, with remaining parts taken from reference TRBV18 and TRBJ2-2, reads NAGVMQNPRHLVRRRGQEARLRCSPMKGHSHVYWYRQLPEEGLKFMVYLQKENIIDESGMPKERFSAEFPKEGPSILRIQQVVRGDSAAYFCASSPRNLVQRGTGELFFGEGSRLTVL.